These 21 T cell receptor beta chains came from one sample sequenced in a study of blood T cell repertoires in COVID-19. Sequencing was performed with immunoSEQ multiplex PCR; in TCRdb, only in-frame clones are kept and a portion is missing. Here the sample spans approximately 260,000 clones, 84% being singletons. Sequenced material: peripheral blood. The receptors stem from a human donor in a cohort sampled during active COVID-19.

The chain couples TRBV4-3 to TRBJ2-3; D is possibly TRBD2 (5 bases). The CDR3 covers 14 residues. Germline CDR1 and CDR2: LGHNA and YSLEER. Trimming shortened V by 3 bases and J by 5 bases, and 12 bases separated the two germline ends. CDR3: CASSHFAGGDTQYF. The CDR3 nucleotides read TGCGCCAGCAGCCACTTCGCTGGAGGAGATACGCAGTATTTT.

The chain joins TRBV27 to TRBJ1-5; maybe TRBD1 (5 bases). V lost 6 bases and J 7 bases, leaving 16 bases between the germline ends. CDR3 length: 14 amino acids. The V gene's germline CDR1 is MNHEY and CDR2 SMNVEV (reference sequence). The CDR3 coding sequence is TGTGCCAGCAGAAGTACGGGGGTCGGACAGCCCCAGCATTTT. Protein: CASRSTGVGQPQHF.

The chain carries TRBV19 and TRBJ1-5, with 8 bases aligning to TRBD1. Germline V gene sequence: CDR1 LNHDA, CDR2 SQIVND (reference sequence). This CDR3 spans 17 amino acids. Trimming took 3 bases from V and 0 from J; bases not matched to a gene: 7. Here the CDR3 DNA reads TGTGCCAGTAGTATTAGTGGGACAGGAGATAGCAATCAGCCCCAGCATTTT. Translated: CASSISGTGDSNQPQHF.

The chain has TRBV7-9 and TRBJ1-2; D gene ambiguous. The germline CDR1 and CDR2 sequences are SEHNR and FQNEAQ (reference sequence). V was shortened by 3 bases and J by 4 bases, with 15 bases between the two germline ends. This CDR3 spans 15 amino acids. The CDR3 sequence: CASSFGLTLGYGYTF. The CDR3 DNA sequence: TGTGCCAGCAGCTTTGGACTGACGTTAGGCTATGGCTACACCTTC.

The V and J genes are TRBV7-2 and TRBJ2-5, with unresolved D. V was cut by 0 bases and J by 4 bases, with 9 bases left in between. Germline values: CDR1 SGHTA, CDR2 FQGNSA. The CDR3 is 14 residues long. In DNA, the CDR3 is TGTGCCAGCAGCTTAGCGCGAGGAGTAGAGACCCAGTACTTC. Translated: CASSLARGVETQYF.

The gene calls are TRBV14 and TRBJ2-1, with TRBD2 matching over 7 bases. The CDR3 contains 15 residues. Unmatched junction bases numbered 3, after V lost 3 bases and J lost 1 base. Germline lookup yields CDR1 SGHDN and CDR2 FVKESK. The CDR3 protein is CASSQGTNSYNEQFF. The CDR3 nucleotides read TGTGCCAGCAGCCAGGGGACTAATTCCTACAATGAGCAGTTCTTC. Supplemented by reference TRBV14 and TRBJ2-1, the full variable domain reads EAGVTQFPSHSVIEKGQTVTLRCDPISGHDNLYWYRRVMGKEIKFLLHFVKESKQDESGMPNNRFLAERTGGTYSTLKVQPAELEDSGVYFCASSQGTNSYNEQFFGPGTRLTVL.

The gene calls are TRBV11-2 and TRBJ2-4; D gene unclear. The CDR3 has 13 residues. The V gene lost 1 base and the J gene lost 7 bases, with 8 bases spanning the gap. Germline values: CDR1 SGHAT, CDR2 FQNNGV. CDR3 coding DNA: TGTGCCAGCAGCTTAGGTATAGTCAACATTCAGTACTTC. Amino acids: CASSLGIVNIQYF.

The chain links TRBV7-8 to TRBJ1-5; D gene unclear. CDR1 and CDR2 from the germline V gene are SGHVS and FQNEAQ. The V gene lost 7 bases and the J gene lost 1 base, with 11 bases spanning the gap. This CDR3 contains 14 residues. CDR3 in amino acids: CASNSGRSNQPQHF. The CDR3 nucleotides read TGTGCCAGCAACTCGGGTCGAAGCAATCAGCCCCAGCATTTT.

J is TRBJ2-1 and V is TRBV2, with 10 bases fitting TRBD1. With 5 bases clipped from V and 10 bases from J, the junction kept 8 bases outside the gene matches. The CDR3 extends over 14 amino acids. Germline-derived CDR1 and CDR2 are SNHLY and FYNNEI. The CDR3 DNA sequence: TGTGCCAGCAGTCCTCCGGGACAGGGGAACGAGCAGTTCTTC. Its protein product is CASSPPGQGNEQFF.

CDR3 sequence reads: CASSQFASGSLGGELFF. The CDR3 region has the DNA TGTGCCAGCAGCCAATTTGCTAGCGGGAGTCTTGGCGGGGAGCTGTTTTTT. This rearrangement joins TRBV3-1 (or the pseudogene TRBV3-2) to TRBJ2-2; TRBD2 matches 10 bases. CDR1 is LGHDT, CDR2 YNNKEL, per germline (reference sequence). The CDR3 totals 17 residues. V lost 2 bases to trimming and J lost 7 bases; unmatched junction nucleotides: 10.

This chain uses TRBV19 with TRBJ2-2; 8 bases agree with TRBD1. V lost 2 bases and J lost 4; bases outside the gene matches: 6. This CDR3 region has 16 residues. Germline-derived CDR1 and CDR2 are LNHDA and SQIVND (reference sequence). CDR3: CASSIWRQGRTGELFF. CDR3 bases: TGTGCCAGTAGTATATGGAGACAGGGGCGCACCGGGGAGCTGTTTTTT.

The CDR3 nucleotides are TGTGCCATCAGTGAGCCCGGACAAGCAGCTTCTGGAAACACCATATATTTT. Amino acid sequence: CAISEPGQAASGNTIYF. This chain joins TRBV10-3 and TRBJ1-3, with a possible D match to TRBD1 (5 bases). The V end lost 2 bases, the J end lost 1 base, and 15 bases lay between the germline ends. The germline V gene has CDR1 ENHRY and CDR2 SYGVKD. The CDR3 sequence is 17 residues long.

The J gene is TRBJ1-4, the V gene TRBV29-1; D is unclear. V lost 6 bases and J lost 9, with 20 bases in between. Germline V gene sequence: CDR1 SQVTM, CDR2 ANQGSEA. CDR3 size: 14 residues. The CDR3 protein is CSVRQTNLNQKLFF. The DNA for the CDR3 is TGCAGCGTGAGGCAGACGAACCTCAATCAAAAACTGTTTTTT.

V gene TRBV19 combines with J gene TRBJ1-5; 12 nucleotides agree with TRBD1. V lost 4 bases and J lost 6; bases outside the gene matches: 1. Germline assignment: CDR1 LNHDA and CDR2 SQIVND (reference sequence). The CDR3 spans 14 residues. The CDR3 loop reads CASSRDRGLQPQHF. CDR3 nucleotide sequence: TGTGCCAGTAGTAGGGACAGGGGGCTTCAGCCCCAGCATTTT.

The chain couples TRBV7-9 to TRBJ2-5, with 10 bases lining up with TRBD2. V was pared by 5 bases and J by 5 bases, with 11 bases of the junction left unmatched. Germline V gene lookup returns CDR1 SEHNR and CDR2 FQNEAQ (reference sequence). This CDR3 region has 16 residues. CDR3 sequence reads: CASSPHSGGAVETQYF. CDR3 nucleotide sequence: TGTGCCAGCAGCCCTCACAGCGGGGGGGCCGTGGAGACCCAGTACTTC.

CDR3 in DNA: TGTGCCAGCAGTTTGTTAGCGGGGGGAGGAAAGACCCAGTACTTC. This gives the protein CASSLLAGGGKTQYF. The chain joins TRBV28 to TRBJ2-5, with 10 nucleotides matching TRBD2. CDR3 size: 15 residues. Losses at the gene ends were 3 bases for V and 6 bases for J; bases not matched to a gene: 7. Per germline, CDR1 MDHEN and CDR2 SYDVKM.

The genes are TRBV18 and TRBJ1-1; unclear D gene. Trimming removed 3 bases at V and 4 bases at J, with 6 bases between. Germline CDR1 is KGHSH and CDR2 is LQKENI. The CDR3 is 12 residues long. The CDR3 reads CASSPQLTEAFF. As DNA, the CDR3 is TGTGCCAGCTCACCCCAACTCACTGAAGCTTTCTTT. The variable domain in full, with the rest retrieved from reference TRBV18 and TRBJ1-1, is NAGVMQNPRHLVRRRGQEARLRCSPMKGHSHVYWYRQLPEEGLKFMVYLQKENIIDESGMPKERFSAEFPKEGPSILRIQQVVRGDSAAYFCASSPQLTEAFFGQGTRLTVV.

This CDR3 is CASSPLTVHYEQYF. CDR3 nucleotide sequence: TGTGCCAGCAGTCCCCTGACAGTCCACTACGAGCAGTACTTC. The chain links TRBV6-5 to TRBJ2-7; D possibly corresponds to TRBD1 (5 bases). Trimming removed 5 bases at V and 3 bases at J, with 14 bases between. The length of the CDR3 is 14 residues. Germline loops: CDR1 MNHEY, CDR2 SVGAGI.

The chain carries TRBV9 and TRBJ2-5; 7 positions match TRBD2. The V gene end was trimmed by 4 bases and the J gene end by 4 bases; junction bases not matched to a gene: 4. The CDR3 is 13 amino acids. Germline V lookup: CDR1 SGDLS, CDR2 YYNGEE. The CDR3 DNA reads as TGTGCCAGCAGCATCACGGGGGGAGAGACCCAGTACTTC. This encodes CASSITGGETQYF. Complete variable domain (other parts from reference TRBV9 and TRBJ2-5): DSGVTQTPKHLITATGQRVTLRCSPRSGDLSVYWYQQSLDQGLQFLIQYYNGEERAKGNILERFSAQQFPDLHSELNLSSLELGDSALYFCASSITGGETQYFGPGTRLLVL.

The chain employs TRBV12-3 or TRBV12-4 and TRBJ1-1; D call uncertain. The CDR3 is 13 amino acids. V lost 6 bases and J 3 bases, leaving 11 bases between the germline ends. CDR3 sequence (DNA): TGTGCCAGCAGATTACGGAGGGACACTGAAGCTTTCTTT. Its protein is CASRLRRDTEAFF.

The chain employs TRBV5-8 and TRBJ2-1, with D unresolved. V was shortened by 2 bases and J by 0 bases, with 15 bases between the two germline ends. The germline V gene has CDR1 SGHTS and CDR2 YDEGEE. CDR3 size: 17 residues. CDR3 in DNA: TGTGCCAGCAGCTTACCCCGCGCGCCAAGCTCCTACAATGAGCAGTTCTTC. This encodes CASSLPRAPSSYNEQFF. Variable domain in full (rest from reference TRBV5-8 and TRBJ2-1): EAGVTQSPTHLIKTRGQQATLRCSPISGHTSVYWYQQALGLGLQFLLWYDEGEERNRGNFPPRFSGRQFPNYSSELNVNALELEDSALYLCASSLPRAPSSYNEQFFGPGTRLTVL.